This TCR beta chain originates from a study of cytomegalovirus exposure and HLA in healthy donors. Vbeta (60) and Jbeta (13) primers were used in the PCR. Generated by immunoSEQ multiplex PCR, the TCRdb table keeps only in-frame clones and is missing some. This sample carries 95,000 to 110,000 clones, roughly 80% of them seen once, and the ten largest clones take about 4%. Germline V lookup: CDR1 SQVTM, CDR2 ANQGSEA. The CDR3 is 15 amino acids. Germline trimming cut 0 bases from V and 3 bases from J; bases unmatched to any gene: 6. The TCR comes from a man aged 45-65 years in good health and CMV-seropositive. The sample was PBMCs. The V and J genes are TRBV29-1 and TRBJ2-7; 9 bases are shared with TRBD2. CDR3 nucleotides: TGCAGCGTTGAAGACTGGCGGGAGGGGAGCTACGAGCAGTACTTC. Protein: CSVEDWREGSYEQYF.